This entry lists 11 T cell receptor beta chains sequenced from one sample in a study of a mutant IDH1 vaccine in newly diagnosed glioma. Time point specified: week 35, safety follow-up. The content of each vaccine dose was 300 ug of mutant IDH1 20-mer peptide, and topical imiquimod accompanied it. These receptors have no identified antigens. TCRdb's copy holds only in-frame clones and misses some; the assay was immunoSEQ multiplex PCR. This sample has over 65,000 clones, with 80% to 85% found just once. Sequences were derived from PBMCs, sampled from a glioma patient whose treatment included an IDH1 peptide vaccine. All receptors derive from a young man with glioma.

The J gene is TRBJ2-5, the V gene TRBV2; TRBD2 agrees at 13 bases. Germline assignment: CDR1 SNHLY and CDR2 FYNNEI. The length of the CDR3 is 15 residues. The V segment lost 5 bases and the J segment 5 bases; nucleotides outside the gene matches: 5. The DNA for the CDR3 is TGTGCCAGCAGTTCAGGGACTAGCGGGGTCGAGACCCAGTACTTC. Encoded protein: CASSSGTSGVETQYF.

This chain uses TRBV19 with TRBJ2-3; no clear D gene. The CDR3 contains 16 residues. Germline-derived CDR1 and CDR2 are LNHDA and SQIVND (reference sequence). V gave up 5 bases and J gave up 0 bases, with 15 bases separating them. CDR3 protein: CASSPGPTPSTDTQYF. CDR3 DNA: TGTGCCAGTAGTCCCGGGCCCACCCCTAGCACAGATACGCAGTATTTT.

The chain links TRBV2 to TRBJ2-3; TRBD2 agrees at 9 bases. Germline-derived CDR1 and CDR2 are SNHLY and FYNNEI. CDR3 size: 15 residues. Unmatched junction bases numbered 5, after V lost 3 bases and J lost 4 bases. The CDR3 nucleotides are TGTGCCAGCAGTGACCCTAGCGGGGTGGCAGATACGCAGTATTTT. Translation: CASSDPSGVADTQYF.

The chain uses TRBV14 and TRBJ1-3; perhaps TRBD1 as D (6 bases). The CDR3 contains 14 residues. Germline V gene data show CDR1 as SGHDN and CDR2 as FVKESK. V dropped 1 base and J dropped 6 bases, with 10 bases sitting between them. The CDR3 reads CASSQAGAENTIYF. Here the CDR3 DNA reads TGTGCCAGCAGCCAAGCAGGGGCTGAAAACACCATATATTTT.

The CDR3 protein is CASSYSGSYTDTQYF. The CDR3 bases are TGTGCCAGCAGTTACTCCGGGTCTTACACAGATACGCAGTATTTT. The V call is TRBV6-5, the J call TRBJ2-3; D not certain. The length of the CDR3 is 15 residues. The germline CDR1 and CDR2 sequences are MNHEY and SVGAGI. V was cut by 0 bases and J by 2 bases, with 9 bases left in between.

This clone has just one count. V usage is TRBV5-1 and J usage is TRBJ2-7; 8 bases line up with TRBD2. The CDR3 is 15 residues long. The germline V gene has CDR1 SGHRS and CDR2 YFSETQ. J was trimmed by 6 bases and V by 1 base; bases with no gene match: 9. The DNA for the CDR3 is TGCGCCAGCAGCTTGATCGCGGGGGGCCTCCTCGAGCAGTACTTC. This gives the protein CASSLIAGGLLEQYF. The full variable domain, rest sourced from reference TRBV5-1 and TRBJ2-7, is KAGVTQTPRYLIKTRGQQVTLSCSPISGHRSVSWYQQTPGQGLQFLFEYFSETQRNKGNFPGRFSGRQFSNSRSEMNVSTLELGDSALYLCASSLIAGGLLEQYFGPGTRLTVT.

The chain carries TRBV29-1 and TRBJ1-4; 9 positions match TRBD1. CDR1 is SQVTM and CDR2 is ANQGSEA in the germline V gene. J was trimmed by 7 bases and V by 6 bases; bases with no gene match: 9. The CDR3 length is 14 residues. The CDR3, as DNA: TGCAGCGTGGTTTTACAGGGGGCTTTTGAAAAACTGTTTTTT. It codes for CSVVLQGAFEKLFF.

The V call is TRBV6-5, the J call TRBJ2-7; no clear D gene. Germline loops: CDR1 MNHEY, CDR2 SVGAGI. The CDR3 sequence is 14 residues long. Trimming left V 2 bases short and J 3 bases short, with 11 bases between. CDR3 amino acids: CASSYAPRSYEQYF. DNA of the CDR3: TGTGCCAGCAGTTACGCTCCCCGGAGCTACGAGCAGTACTTC.

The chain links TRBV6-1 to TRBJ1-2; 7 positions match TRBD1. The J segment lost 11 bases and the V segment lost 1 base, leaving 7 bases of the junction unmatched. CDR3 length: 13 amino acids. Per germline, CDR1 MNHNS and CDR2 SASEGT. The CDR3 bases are TGTGCCAGCAGTGAAGGGACAGGCCCCTGGTACACCTTC. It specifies CASSEGTGPWYTF.

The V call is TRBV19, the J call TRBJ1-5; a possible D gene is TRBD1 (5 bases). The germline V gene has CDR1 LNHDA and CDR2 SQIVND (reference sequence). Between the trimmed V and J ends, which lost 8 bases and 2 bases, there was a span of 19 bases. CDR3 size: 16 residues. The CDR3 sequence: CASRSWGEGRNQPQHF. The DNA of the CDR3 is TGTGCCAGTCGAAGTTGGGGGGAGGGTCGCAATCAGCCCCAGCATTTT.

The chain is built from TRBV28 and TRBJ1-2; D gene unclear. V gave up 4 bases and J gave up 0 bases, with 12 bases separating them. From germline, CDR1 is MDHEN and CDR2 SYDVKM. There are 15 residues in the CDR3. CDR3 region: CASSSNGLANYGYTF. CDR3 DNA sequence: TGTGCCAGCAGTTCCAATGGCCTAGCTAACTATGGCTACACCTTC.